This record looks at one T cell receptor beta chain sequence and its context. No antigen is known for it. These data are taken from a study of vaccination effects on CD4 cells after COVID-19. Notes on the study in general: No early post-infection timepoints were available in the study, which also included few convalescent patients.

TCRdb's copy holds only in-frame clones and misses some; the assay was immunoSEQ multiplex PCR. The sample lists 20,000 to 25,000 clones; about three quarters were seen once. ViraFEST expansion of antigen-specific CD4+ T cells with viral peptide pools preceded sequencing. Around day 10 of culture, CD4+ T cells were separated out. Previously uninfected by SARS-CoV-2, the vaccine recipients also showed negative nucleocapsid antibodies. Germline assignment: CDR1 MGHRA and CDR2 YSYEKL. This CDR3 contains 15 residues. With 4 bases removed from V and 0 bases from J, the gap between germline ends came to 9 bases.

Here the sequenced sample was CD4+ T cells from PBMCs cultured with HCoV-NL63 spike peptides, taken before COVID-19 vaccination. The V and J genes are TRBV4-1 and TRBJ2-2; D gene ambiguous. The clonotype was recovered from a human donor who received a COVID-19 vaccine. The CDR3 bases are TGCGCCAGCAGCCCAGAGGTGGCGAACACCGGGGAGCTGTTTTTT. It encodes CASSPEVANTGELFF.